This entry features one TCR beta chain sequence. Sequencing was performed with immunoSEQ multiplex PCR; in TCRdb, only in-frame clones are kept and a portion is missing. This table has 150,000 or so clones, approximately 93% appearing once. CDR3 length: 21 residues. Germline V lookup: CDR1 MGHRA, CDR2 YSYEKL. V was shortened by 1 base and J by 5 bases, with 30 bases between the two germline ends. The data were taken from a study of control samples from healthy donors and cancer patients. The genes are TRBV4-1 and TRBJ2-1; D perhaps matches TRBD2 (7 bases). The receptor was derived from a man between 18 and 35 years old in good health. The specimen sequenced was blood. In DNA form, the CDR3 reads TGCGCCAGCAGCCAAGGTCCCTTTGGGCGGGGGCCATTCCTTTCCAACAATGAGCAGTTCTTC. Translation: CASSQGPFGRGPFLSNNEQFF.